This T cell receptor beta chain was sequenced during a study of T cell clonality in common variable immunodeficiency. The germline V and J ends were trimmed by 5 bases and 5 bases, with 11 bases remaining between them. Germline CDR1 is SGHNT and CDR2 is YYREEE (reference sequence). The CDR3 totals 12 residues. Study results and limitations: Reportedly, TCR beta sequences from common variable immunodeficiency showed fewer deletions and N-nucleotide insertions.

This clone turned up a few times. What it recognizes is unknown. The read ends 3 residues shy of where the CDR3 ends; the end is completed using the germline J gene. Profiled with immunoSEQ multiplex PCR; TCRdb holds only in-frame clones, not every one. Recorded here are 25,000 or so clones, none singletons. The chain recombines TRBV5-4 with TRBJ2-7, with a possible D match to TRBD2 (6 bases). The sample consisted of peripheral blood mononuclear cells. This TCR came from a human donor with common variable immunodeficiency. Incomplete CDR3 DNA: TGTGCCAGCAGTCACTGGACTAACGAG. This translates into CASSHWTNE. The CDR3 in its entirety is CASSHWTNEQYF.